These T cell receptor beta chains were read from a single sample in a study of blood T cell repertoires in COVID-19. The data were produced by immunoSEQ multiplex PCR, yet TCRdb's version contains in-frame clones alone and is incomplete. The data contain about 190,000 clones, less than 85% of them singletons. Sequenced: peripheral blood. Every receptor here comes from a woman aged 80 or over with active or convalescent COVID-19. Both conserved end residues are part of each CDR3. D genes are given only for firm matches. Not every row has a clone size; where given, it reads once, few, many or a size class.

j_call v_call clone_size d_call cdr3_nt cdr3_aa
TRBJ2-7 TRBV18 . . TGTGCCAGCTCACCTCGGGACTACGAGCAGTACTTC CASSPRDYEQYF
TRBJ2-7 TRBV10-3 . . TGTGCCATCAGACTCCGGGACACTTCCTACGAGCAGTACTTC CAIRLRDTSYEQYF
TRBJ1-4 TRBV11-2 . TRBD1 TGTGCCAGCAGCTTATTAAGCGGCGCAGGGGGCTTAACTAATGAAAAACTGTTTTTT CASSLLSGAGGLTNEKLFF
TRBJ1-5 TRBV28 once . TGTGCCAGCAAAGGGGGAAATCAGCCCCAGCATTTT CASKGGNQPQHF
TRBJ1-2 TRBV10-3 . . TGTGCCATCAGTGAGGCAAGAGCTAACTATGGCTACACCTTC CAISEARANYGYTF
TRBJ2-2 TRBV5-8 . . TGTGCCAGCAGCTTGGTAGACATCACCGGGGAGCTGTTTTTT CASSLVDITGELFF
TRBJ1-5 TRBV28 many TRBD1 TGTGCCAGCAGCCTCCCTGGGGGGGACAGGGCTCGGCAGCCCCAGCATTTT CASSLPGGDRARQPQHF
TRBJ2-3 TRBV4-1 . TRBD2 TGCGCCAGCAGCGAACCGCCCGGACTAGCGGGAGGGCCCACAGATACGCAGTATTTT CASSEPPGLAGGPTDTQYF
TRBJ1-1 TRBV7-2 few TRBD1 TGTGCCAGCAGCCGGGACAGGGGGCTGACTGAAGCTTTCTTT CASSRDRGLTEAFF
TRBJ1-2 TRBV18 . . TGTGCCAGCTCACCATCCGAGGGATCTAACTATGGCTACACCTTC CASSPSEGSNYGYTF
TRBJ2-3 TRBV5-8 . . TGTGCCAGCAGCCCCGGGCAGGGGGGCCGGCCGCAGTATTTT CASSPGQGGRPQYF
TRBJ1-6 TRBV4-1 . . TGCGCCAGCAGCCTAAGACGGGGGGAATCACCCCTCCACTTT CASSLRRGESPLHF
TRBJ2-7 TRBV6-5 . TRBD2 TGTGCCAGCAGTTTCCGACTAGCGGGAGATCCCTACGAGCAGTACTTC CASSFRLAGDPYEQYF
TRBJ2-4 TRBV15 . . TGTGCCACCGCGGTCGACCGGCCCTCTGGCATTCAGTACTTC CATAVDRPSGIQYF
TRBJ2-5 TRBV5-1 . TRBD1 TGCGCCAGCAGTTACAGGGACAGCTCAATGGAGACCCAGTACTTC CASSYRDSSMETQYF
TRBJ2-2 TRBV27 . . TGTGCCAGCAGTTCAACCCCCTACGGGGAGCTGTTTTTT CASSSTPYGELFF
TRBJ2-2 TRBV7-3 few . TGTGCCAGCAGCTTAGGCGCGGCGAACACCGGGGAGCTGTTTTTT CASSLGAANTGELFF
TRBJ2-1 TRBV2 . TRBD2 TGTGCCAGCAGTGAAAATGCGGGAGGCAATAATGAGCAGTTCTTC CASSENAGGNNEQFF
TRBJ2-7 TRBV11-2 . TRBD2 TGTGCCAGCAGCTTCCCGGGAGGGAACGAGCAGTACTTC CASSFPGGNEQYF
TRBJ2-3 TRBV6-5 . . TGTGCCAGCAGTTTACTCCGGGACACAGATACGCAGTATTTT CASSLLRDTDTQYF
TRBJ2-2 TRBV2 few TRBD2 TGTGCCAGCAGATCGGACCTCCTAGCGGGAGGGGTCGGGGAGCTGTTTTTT CASRSDLLAGGVGELFF
TRBJ2-2 TRBV10-3 . . TGTGCCATCAGCCGGAACACCGGGGAGCTGTTTTTT CAISRNTGELFF
TRBJ2-2 TRBV5-1 . . TGCGCCAGCAGCTTGGGGGGACTTAGCACCGGGGAGCTGTTTTTT CASSLGGLSTGELFF
TRBJ1-1 TRBV10-2 few TRBD1 TGCGCCAGCCGTGGGACAGGGGACACTGAAGCTTTCTTT CASRGTGDTEAFF
TRBJ1-5 TRBV6-5 . . TGTGCCAGCATGACCAGGGGAACTAGCAATCAGCCCCAGCATTTT CASMTRGTSNQPQHF
TRBJ2-3 TRBV3-1/TRBV3-2 . . TGTGCCAGCAGCCAAGTACTGGTTGGAGATACGCAGTATTTT CASSQVLVGDTQYF
TRBJ2-7 TRBV2 . . TGTGCCAGCAGTGACGGCAGGGCTCCCTACGAGCAGTACTTC CASSDGRAPYEQYF
TRBJ1-6 TRBV30 few . TGTGCCTGGAGTGCGATGACGGGAAATTCACCCCTCCACTTT CAWSAMTGNSPLHF
TRBJ1-1 TRBV20-1 . . TGCAGTGCTAGTTACAGGGTGACCACTGAAGCTTTCTTT CSASYRVTTEAFF
TRBJ2-6 TRBV6-5 . . TGTGCCAGCAGAAGCGTCTCTGGGGCCAACGTCCTGACTTTC CASRSVSGANVLTF
TRBJ2-1 TRBV13 . . TGTGCCAGCAGCCCCCCAAACTTCTCCTACAATGAGCAGTTCTTC CASSPPNFSYNEQFF